This T cell receptor (beta chain) was sequenced during a study of CD8+ T cells in alopecia areata. General study results and limits: Scalp repertoires also include resident alphabeta T cells from normal skin. Many of the expanded lesional clones endured in scalp and blood while on tofacitinib.

Treatment of the sample: oral pan-JAK inhibitor, 5-10 mg twice daily. RNA was isolated and reverse transcribed to cDNA, the sequencing template. Sequencing used immunoSEQ multiplex PCR; TCRdb keeps in-frame clones, though not all of them. The table records 200,000 to 250,000 clones, over 60% of them present only once. This clone was detected once. Its cognate antigen is unknown. The germline gives CDR1 SNHLY, CDR2 FYNNEI. There are 14 residues in the CDR3. Between the trimmed V and J ends, which lost 3 bases and 6 bases, there was a span of 11 bases. J is TRBJ1-4 and V is TRBV2; possible D gene TRBD1, 6 bases. Sequencing was performed on CD4+ T cells sorted from blood, taken at week 4, from a patient treated with tofacitinib. This clonotype was sampled from a human donor with alopecia areata. The CDR3 here is CASSEQGRDEKLFF. CDR3 nucleotide sequence: TGTGCCAGCAGTGAGCAGGGGAGGGATGAAAAACTGTTTTTT.